This T cell receptor (beta chain) was observed in a study of cytomegalovirus exposure and HLA in healthy donors. Whole-study findings and limits: As a later analysis showed, a missense DCLRE1C variant was linked to trimming of TCR beta V- and J-genes.

Notes on this clone: The antigen is undetermined.

Researchers ran the PCR with 60 Vbeta and 13 Jbeta primers. The repertoire was sequenced with immunoSEQ multiplex PCR; TCRdb's copy has only in-frame clones and lacks some. The sample holds 150,000 or so clones, roughly 78% seen once. Trimming cost V 2 bases and J 5 bases, with 13 bases left between them. This CDR3 has 16 amino acids. Germline V gene lookup returns CDR1 MNHEY and CDR2 SVGAGI. The rearrangement joins TRBV6-5 to TRBJ1-6; D ambiguous. This TCR was sampled from a woman between 50 and 59 years old in good health and CMV-seropositive. Sequencing used PBMCs. The CDR3 protein is CASSYDTLKNNSPLHF. The CDR3 nucleotides are TGTGCCAGCAGTTACGACACGCTAAAAAATAATTCACCCCTCCACTTT.